The rows below give T cell receptor beta chains drawn from one sample of a study of cytomegalovirus exposure and HLA in healthy donors. Assay: immunoSEQ multiplex PCR; the TCRdb copy retains only in-frame clones and omits some. The table records roughly 120,000 clones, approximately 83% of them present only once. The material sequenced was PBMCs. The receptors were sampled from a middle-aged man in good health and CMV-seronegative. The CDR3 runs from the conserved cysteine through the conserved F or W. A D gene is named only where the DNA matches it firmly. Rows give clone size only sometimes, using once, few, many, or a class for an expanded clone.

- | TRBJ1-5 | 17 | TRBV19 | - | TGTGCCAGTAGTATCCACCCGGGGGAGGTACGCAATCAGCCCCAGCATTTT | CASSIHPGEVRNQPQHF
once | TRBJ1-2 | 12 | TRBV25-1 | - | TGTGCCAGCAGTGACCAGGGGCACCAGTACACCTTC | CASSDQGHQYTF
- | TRBJ2-2 | 11 | TRBV28 | - | TGTGCCACCGGGGTGGCCGGGGAGCTGTTTTTT | CATGVAGELFF
- | TRBJ2-5 | 17 | TRBV5-6 | TRBD1 | TGTGCCAGCAGCAGGAACTCAGGGGGCGCTGGGGAAGAGACCCAGTACTTC | CASSRNSGGAGEETQYF
- | TRBJ1-1 | 15 | TRBV5-5 | TRBD1 | TGTGCCAGCAGCTCCACCGGGACAGTGAACACTGAAGCTTTCTTT | CASSSTGTVNTEAFF
- | TRBJ2-7 | 14 | TRBV5-1 | - | TGCGCCAGCAGCTTAAGGCCCCAGGGCCACGAGCAGTACTTC | CASSLRPQGHEQYF
once | TRBJ2-1 | 14 | TRBV19 | - | TGTGCCAGTAGTATAGATGCCGAGGGCCATCGGCAGTTCTTC | CASSIDAEGHRQFF
- | TRBJ1-5 | 14 | TRBV30 | - | TGTGCCTGGAGTGTCGGGGGGGCGGCTCAGCCCCAGCATTTT | CAWSVGGAAQPQHF
- | TRBJ1-5 | 16 | TRBV19 | - | TGTGCCAGTAGTATATCTGGGACTACTGATAATCAGCCCCAGCATTTT | CASSISGTTDNQPQHF
- | TRBJ2-3 | 13 | TRBV6-1 | - | TGTGCCAGCGACGCGGACTACGGGGATACGCAGTATTTT | CASDADYGDTQYF
- | TRBJ2-7 | 13 | TRBV9 | - | TGTGCCAGCAGCGTAGTAGCAGGGCACGAGCAGTACTTC | CASSVVAGHEQYF
- | TRBJ1-2 | 12 | TRBV28 | - | TGTGCCAGCAGTTTGTCGAGCTATGGCTACACCTTC | CASSLSSYGYTF
- | TRBJ1-2 | 13 | TRBV18 | - | TGTGCCAGCTCACCCGACAGGAACTATGGCTACACCTTC | CASSPDRNYGYTF
- | TRBJ1-1 | 13 | TRBV6-5 | - | TGTGCCAGCACGCAGGGCCGGGACACTGAAGCTTTCTTT | CASTQGRDTEAFF
- | TRBJ1-4 | 15 | TRBV5-1 | TRBD1 | TGCGCCAGCAGCCTCAGGGGGCCATCTAATGAAAAACTGTTTTTT | CASSLRGPSNEKLFF
- | TRBJ1-1 | 15 | TRBV7-2 | TRBD1 | TGTGCCAGCAGCTCGGACAGGGGGGGGAACACTGAAGCTTTCTTT | CASSSDRGGNTEAFF
- | TRBJ1-1 | 14 | TRBV28 | - | TGTGCCAGCAGTCTCACCAGGGGGAACACTGAAGCTTTCTTT | CASSLTRGNTEAFF
- | TRBJ1-3 | 12 | TRBV30 | TRBD1 | TGTGCCTGGAGGACAGGGTTAAACACCATATATTTT | CAWRTGLNTIYF
once | TRBJ2-5 | 14 | TRBV29-1 | - | TGCAGCGTTGAAGATAAGTACAGGGAACAGACCCAGTACTTC | CSVEDKYREQTQYF
- | TRBJ1-1 | 16 | TRBV5-1 | - | TGCGCCAGCAGCCTCGACGGCCCAGGTATGAACACTGAAGCTTTCTTT | CASSLDGPGMNTEAFF
- | TRBJ2-5 | 16 | TRBV19 | TRBD2 | TGTGCCAGTAGTAGAGAAGCGGGGGTTCCACGGGGGACCCAGTACTTC | CASSREAGVPRGTQYF
- | TRBJ1-2 | 16 | TRBV7-2 | - | TGTGCCAGCAGCCGCTCTCTTACTAACCCACCAGTCGGCTACACCTTC | CASSRSLTNPPVGYTF
- | TRBJ2-7 | 15 | TRBV7-3 | - | TGTGCCAGCAGCCAAGTAGGTGGACTCGCCTACGAGCAGTACTTC | CASSQVGGLAYEQYF
- | TRBJ2-7 | 12 | TRBV10-3 | - | TGTGCCATCAGTGAACAGATCCGCGAGCAGTACTTC | CAISEQIREQYF
- | TRBJ2-1 | 14 | TRBV7-3 | - | TGTGCCAGCAGCTTAATATTCGGGTACAATGAGCAGTTCTTC | CASSLIFGYNEQFF
few | TRBJ1-4 | 13 | TRBV6-5 | - | TGTGCCAGCAGAAGGAGCCCGAATGAAAAACTGTTTTTT | CASRRSPNEKLFF
- | TRBJ2-1 | 15 | TRBV19 | - | TGTGCCAGTAGTAGGCAAGGCAGGGGAAGCAATGAGCAGTTCTTC | CASSRQGRGSNEQFF
- | TRBJ1-2 | 16 | TRBV15 | TRBD1 | TGTGCCACCAGCATAGGGGGCACGGGACAGGGGGATGGCTACACCTTC | CATSIGGTGQGDGYTF
- | TRBJ2-5 | 17 | TRBV9 | TRBD2 | TGTGCCAGCAGCGCGACTAGCGGGGGGGCCAGGTACGAGACCCAGTACTTC | CASSATSGGARYETQYF
- | TRBJ2-3 | 14 | TRBV7-9 | TRBD1 | TGTGCCAGCAGCCCCGGGACAGGGGCAGATACGCAGTATTTT | CASSPGTGADTQYF
- | TRBJ2-6 | 15 | TRBV5-8 | - | TGTGCCAGCAGCCCACGGCTAGCTGGGGCCAACGTCCTGACTTTC | CASSPRLAGANVLTF
- | TRBJ1-5 | 17 | TRBV15 | - | TGTGCCACCAGCAGAGCCGGGAAGGAATGGAGCAATCAGCCCCAGCATTTT | CATSRAGKEWSNQPQHF